In this sample, the clone carrying this T cell receptor beta chain turned up a few times. No antigen is known for it. Template switching introduced a universal primer site, and the cDNA bore unique molecular identifiers. TCRdb itself ran the 5' RACE reads through MiXCR, one entry per CDR3 protein. The sample records around 670,000 distinct CDR3 sequences, 6% to 6.5% being singletons. Healthy Caucasians made up all donors. The CDR3 loop spans 17 amino acids. From germline, CDR1 is ENHRY and CDR2 SYGVKD. With 11 bases clipped from V and 0 bases from J, the junction kept 13 bases outside the gene matches. This entry comes from a study of identical twins. Findings and limits, study-wide: Rather than following the same donors, the conclusions depended on cross-sectional statistical analysis. For cord blood, abundant beta clonotypes had fewer insertions, unlike memory repertoires, which showed none.

The receptor's source is a man aged 18 to 35 in good health. This chain links TRBV10-3 with TRBJ2-4, with 10 bases fitting TRBD1. The sample taken for sequencing was naive T cells sorted from blood. CDR3 coding DNA: TGTGCCGCCCGGGACAGGGGAGCTTTCGGAGCCAAAAACATTCAGTACTTC. This sequence encodes CAARDRGAFGAKNIQYF.